This TCR beta chain was profiled in a study of cytomegalovirus exposure and HLA in healthy donors. Overall study results and limits: Later on, a genetic analysis was performed. It linked a missense variant in DCLRE1C with V- and J-gene trimming of TCR beta. Associated with cytomegalovirus, according to the listing, were about 160 TCR beta chains.

On this clone: Antigen: not known. An end of the junction differs from the germline gene, which may be a read error.

The PCR employed 60 Vbeta primers together with 13 Jbeta primers. As originally analysed: In a later analysis, some 80 million unique TCR beta chains included roughly 11 million shared by two or more donors. TCRdb keeps only in-frame clones here, not all; method: immunoSEQ multiplex PCR. For V, J and clone size, that table is used; D and trimming come from the DNA. The sample features tens of thousands of clones, with roughly 3.8% in its top ten. Germline CDR1 reads MNHNS; CDR2 reads SASEGT. There are 16 residues in the CDR3. The donors, nominally healthy at sampling, likely had unrecorded immune exposures.

V gene TRBV6-1 combines with J gene TRBJ2-5; 10 bases fit TRBD2. The clonotype comes from a female donor in good health and CMV-seropositive. The specimen was PBMCs. The CDR3 loop reads CASSELAGGPQENQYF. CDR3 DNA sequence: TGTGCCAGCAGTGAATTAGCGGGGGGCCCCCAAGAGAACCAGTACTTC.